A selection of T cell receptor beta chains follows, all from one sample in a study of response to subunit inactivated influenza vaccine. TCRdb called the RT-PCR reads again in MiXCR, with one record for every CDR3 protein. The table includes fewer than 600,000 distinct CDR3 sequences, under 8.5% detected once. This material consisted of PBMCs from blood, taken about 23 months after vaccination. All receptors come from a man aged 45-69 years who received an inactivated influenza vaccine. CDR3s include the opening cysteine and the closing phenylalanine or tryptophan. The D gene is left open where the match is weak. Rows give clone size only sometimes, using once, few, many, or a class for an expanded clone.

clone_size: many; j_call: TRBJ2-7; v_call: TRBV27; d_call: -; cdr3_aa: CASSPLPQIYEQYF; cdr3_nt: TGTGCCAGCAGTCCCCTACCCCAGATCTACGAGCAGTACTTC
clone_size: -; j_call: TRBJ2-7; v_call: TRBV4-3; d_call: -; cdr3_aa: CASSQEAKGLGQYF; cdr3_nt: TGCGCCAGCAGCCAAGAGGCGAAAGGGTTAGGGCAGTACTTC
clone_size: few; j_call: TRBJ2-5; v_call: TRBV10-3; d_call: -; cdr3_aa: CAIRVQETQYF; cdr3_nt: TGTGCCATCAGGGTCCAAGAGACCCAGTACTTC
clone_size: many; j_call: TRBJ2-2; v_call: TRBV6-5; d_call: -; cdr3_aa: CASSYSTGGSNGELFF; cdr3_nt: TGTGCCAGCAGTTACTCCACCGGAGGGTCGAACGGGGAGCTGTTTTTT
clone_size: few; j_call: TRBJ2-5; v_call: TRBV28; d_call: -; cdr3_aa: CASSSVLETQYF; cdr3_nt: TGTGCCAGCAGTTCAGTGTTGGAGACCCAGTACTTC
clone_size: few; j_call: TRBJ1-2; v_call: TRBV20-1; d_call: -; cdr3_aa: CSARDLGGPLEYGYTF; cdr3_nt: TGCAGTGCTAGAGATTTGGGGGGCCCCTTGGAGTATGGCTACACCTTC
clone_size: -; j_call: TRBJ1-2; v_call: TRBV27; d_call: -; cdr3_aa: CASSSLTGRVGYTF; cdr3_nt: TGTGCCAGCAGTTCCTTAACAGGGAGAGTAGGCTACACCTTC
clone_size: -; j_call: TRBJ1-4; v_call: TRBV7-2; d_call: TRBD1; cdr3_aa: CASSTRTGGEKLFF; cdr3_nt: TGTGCCAGCAGCACCCGGACAGGAGGGGAAAAACTGTTTTTT
clone_size: -; j_call: TRBJ2-6; v_call: TRBV27; d_call: -; cdr3_aa: CAGSSLYSGANVLTF; cdr3_nt: TGTGCCGGCAGTTCCCTTTACTCTGGGGCCAACGTCCTGACTTTC
clone_size: -; j_call: TRBJ2-5; v_call: TRBV7-9; d_call: -; cdr3_aa: CASSVRQAQETQYF; cdr3_nt: TGTGCCAGCAGCGTTCGACAGGCCCAAGAGACCCAGTACTTC
clone_size: many; j_call: TRBJ2-2; v_call: TRBV7-2; d_call: TRBD2; cdr3_aa: CASSWWGGNTGELFF; cdr3_nt: TGTGCCAGCAGCTGGTGGGGGGGGAACACCGGGGAGCTGTTTTTT
clone_size: -; j_call: TRBJ2-1; v_call: TRBV7-9; d_call: -; cdr3_aa: CATGRDGSYNEQFF; cdr3_nt: TGTGCCACGGGGCGGGACGGGTCCTACAATGAGCAGTTCTTC
clone_size: -; j_call: TRBJ2-5; v_call: TRBV6-5; d_call: -; cdr3_aa: CASTSTGRGRETQYF; cdr3_nt: TGTGCCAGCACTTCCACCGGAAGGGGAAGGGAGACCCAGTACTTC
clone_size: few; j_call: TRBJ1-4; v_call: TRBV12-3/TRBV12-4; d_call: -; cdr3_aa: CASSFQQENEKLFF; cdr3_nt: TGTGCCAGCAGTTTTCAGCAGGAGAATGAAAAACTGTTTTTT
clone_size: many; j_call: TRBJ2-1; v_call: TRBV9; d_call: TRBD1; cdr3_aa: CASSGTGGWNEQFF; cdr3_nt: TGTGCCAGCTCCGGGACAGGGGGCTGGAATGAGCAGTTCTTC
clone_size: -; j_call: TRBJ2-1; v_call: TRBV10-3; d_call: -; cdr3_aa: CAISESKSSPYNEQFF; cdr3_nt: TGTGCCATCAGTGAGTCGAAAAGTAGTCCCTACAATGAGCAGTTCTTC
clone_size: few; j_call: TRBJ2-5; v_call: TRBV5-1; d_call: -; cdr3_aa: CASSLDSNQETQYF; cdr3_nt: TGCGCCAGCAGCTTGGACAGTAATCAAGAGACCCAGTACTTC
clone_size: few; j_call: TRBJ1-2; v_call: TRBV12-3/TRBV12-4; d_call: TRBD1; cdr3_aa: CASSPRGYGYTF; cdr3_nt: TGTGCCAGCAGTCCCAGGGGGTATGGCTACACCTTC
clone_size: few; j_call: TRBJ2-3; v_call: TRBV5-5; d_call: -; cdr3_aa: CASSWGLAGTDTQYF; cdr3_nt: TGTGCCAGCAGCTGGGGGCTAGCGGGCACAGATACGCAGTATTTT
clone_size: few; j_call: TRBJ1-1; v_call: TRBV16; d_call: -; cdr3_aa: CASSPDFNTEAFF; cdr3_nt: TGTGCCAGCAGCCCAGACTTTAACACTGAAGCTTTCTTT
clone_size: -; j_call: TRBJ2-7; v_call: TRBV27; d_call: TRBD2; cdr3_aa: CASSLSPKLAGVFEQYF; cdr3_nt: TGTGCCAGCAGTTTATCCCCAAAACTAGCGGGAGTATTCGAGCAGTACTTC
clone_size: -; j_call: TRBJ2-7; v_call: TRBV10-3; d_call: TRBD2; cdr3_aa: CAIAPGTTYEQYF; cdr3_nt: TGTGCCATTGCCCCCGGGACTACCTACGAGCAGTACTTC
clone_size: few; j_call: TRBJ1-6; v_call: TRBV6-6; d_call: -; cdr3_aa: CASRQGSSPLHF; cdr3_nt: TGTGCCAGCAGGCAGGGAAGTTCACCCCTCCACTTT
clone_size: many; j_call: TRBJ2-2; v_call: TRBV25-1; d_call: -; cdr3_aa: CASSGTHTGELFF; cdr3_nt: TGTGCCAGCAGTGGGACACACACCGGGGAGCTGTTTTTT
clone_size: many; j_call: TRBJ1-4; v_call: TRBV25-1; d_call: -; cdr3_aa: CASSEPVREKLFF; cdr3_nt: TGTGCCAGCAGTGAACCGGTTCGTGAAAAACTGTTTTTT
clone_size: many; j_call: TRBJ2-3; v_call: TRBV7-2; d_call: -; cdr3_aa: CASSSPGRSTDTQYF; cdr3_nt: TGTGCCAGCAGCTCCCCAGGGAGGAGTACAGATACGCAGTATTTT
clone_size: -; j_call: TRBJ2-7; v_call: TRBV2; d_call: TRBD1; cdr3_aa: CASNPGTAYEQYF; cdr3_nt: TGTGCCAGCAATCCCGGGACAGCGTACGAGCAGTACTTC